These T cell receptor beta chains were read from a single sample in a study of CD8 T cells in Susac syndrome. TCRdb re-derived calls from the immunoSEQ multiplex PCR reads in MiXCR, one entry per CDR3 protein. The sample yields under 350,000 distinct CDR3 sequences, under 95% seen once. The sequenced sample consisted of CD4+ T cells from PBMCs. These receptors came from a human donor with multiple sclerosis. CDR3s include the opening cysteine and the closing phenylalanine or tryptophan. The D gene is left open where the match is weak. Expanded clones are given a class, and other clones once, few, many or no size at all.

J gene	CDR3 length	clone size	D gene	V gene	CDR3 DNA	CDR3 protein
TRBJ1-1	15	.	.	TRBV7-3	TGTGCCAGCAGCTTAAACGGAAGGCTGCACACTGAAGCTTTCTTT	CASSLNGRLHTEAFF
TRBJ2-7	16	.	TRBD1	TRBV19	TGTGCCAGTAACCAGAGAGGGGGCAGGTCACACTACGAGCAGTACTTC	CASNQRGGRSHYEQYF
TRBJ2-3	15	.	.	TRBV18	TGTGCCAGCTCACCGGCCCAACCCCTGGAAGATACGCAGTATTTT	CASSPAQPLEDTQYF
TRBJ1-2	11	.	.	TRBV7-8	TGTGCCAGCGGGGGGCCTTATGGCTACACCTTC	CASGGPYGYTF
TRBJ1-3	14	.	.	TRBV3-1	TGTGCCAGCAGCGAGGTTGGTGCCGGAAACACCATATATTTT	CASSEVGAGNTIYF
TRBJ2-5	13	.	.	TRBV27	TGTGCCAGCAGTTTAGGGAGCAGGGAGACCCAGTACTTC	CASSLGSRETQYF
TRBJ2-6	15	.	.	TRBV6-5	TGTGCCAGCGGCAGGAGTACCTCTGGGGCCAACGTCCTGACTTTC	CASGRSTSGANVLTF
TRBJ1-2	12	.	.	TRBV16	TGTGCCAGCGGCCAATCTCGGGCTGGCTACACCTTC	CASGQSRAGYTF
TRBJ2-3	14	.	.	TRBV30	TGTGCCGGCGAAGGGGCGGTTGGCACAGATACGCAGTATTTT	CAGEGAVGTDTQYF
TRBJ1-4	13	.	TRBD1	TRBV19	TGTGCCAGTAGTAGACAGGGAACGGAAAAACTGTTTTTT	CASSRQGTEKLFF
TRBJ2-5	10	.	.	TRBV2	TGTGCCAGCGCTCAAGAGACCCAGTACTTC	CASAQETQYF
TRBJ2-3	16	.	TRBD2	TRBV4-1	TGCGCCAGCACCCAAATCCTAGCGGGAGGGAAGGTTACGCAGTATTTT	CASTQILAGGKVTQYF
TRBJ2-7	13	few	.	TRBV6-2/TRBV6-3	TGTGCCAGCGCCGGAAGTCTTTCCTACGAGCAGTACTTC	CASAGSLSYEQYF
TRBJ2-3	17	.	TRBD2	TRBV20-1	TGCAGTGCTAGGTGGCTAGCGGGAGTCATTAGCACAGATACGCAGTATTTT	CSARWLAGVISTDTQYF
TRBJ2-3	13	.	.	TRBV20-1	TGCAGTGCTAGAGACCCTACCCAAGATACGCAGTATTTT	CSARDPTQDTQYF
TRBJ1-5	16	.	.	TRBV10-2	TGCGCCAGCAGTGACCCCGCGGGGGGCAGAGGGCAGCCCCAGCATTTT	CASSDPAGGRGQPQHF
TRBJ2-5	13	once	.	TRBV6-2/TRBV6-3	TGTGCCAGCAGTTACCGCCGGGGAGAGACCCAGTACTTC	CASSYRRGETQYF
TRBJ2-6	11	.	TRBD1	TRBV7-9	TGTGCCAGCAGTTCTGACAGGGACAAGTCTTTC	CASSSDRDKSF
TRBJ2-2	16	.	.	TRBV9	TGTGCCAGCAGCGTAGATTTAGCGGCGAACACCGGGGAGCTGTTTTTT	CASSVDLAANTGELFF
TRBJ2-2	16	once	TRBD2	TRBV7-3	TGTGCCAGCAGCTTCGGGGGGGCCGCGAACACCGGGGAGCTGTTTTTT	CASSFGGAANTGELFF
TRBJ2-3	14	.	.	TRBV29-1	TGCAGCGTTCCAGGGGTCCCTAGCACAGATACGCAGTATTTT	CSVPGVPSTDTQYF
TRBJ2-7	17	.	TRBD2	TRBV2	TGTGCCAGCAAGGTCGGGACTAGCGGGGGTTTAAGGAACGAGCAGTACTTC	CASKVGTSGGLRNEQYF
TRBJ1-2	15	.	.	TRBV12-3/TRBV12-4	TGTGCCAGCAGTTCCCGCTGGGGTAGGCTAAATGGCTACACCTTC	CASSSRWGRLNGYTF
TRBJ2-1	14	few	TRBD2	TRBV7-3	TGTGCCAGCAGCTTAGGGAGGGCGGGGAATGAGCAGTTCTTC	CASSLGRAGNEQFF
TRBJ2-7	13	.	.	TRBV7-3	TGTGCCAGCAGCTTAGCGTACCGGGACGAGCAGTACTTC	CASSLAYRDEQYF
TRBJ2-7	14	.	.	TRBV30	TGTGCCTGGAGTGTTCCCAGTCCTCCCTACGAGCAGTACTTC	CAWSVPSPPYEQYF
TRBJ1-5	12	.	TRBD1	TRBV20-1	TGCAGTGCACGGCAGGGGGGACAGCCCCAGCATTTT	CSARQGGQPQHF
TRBJ2-3	15	.	.	TRBV5-4	TGTGCCAGCAGCTTGAAGCTGGGAAGCACAGATACGCAGTATTTT	CASSLKLGSTDTQYF
TRBJ2-7	13	.	.	TRBV7-3	TGTGCCAGCAGCCCGGGCCCAGGCTACGAGCAGTACTTC	CASSPGPGYEQYF
TRBJ2-1	14	.	.	TRBV7-8	TGTGCCAGCAGCCCCCCTCCGTCCTACAATGAGCAGTTCTTC	CASSPPPSYNEQFF
TRBJ1-2	13	.	TRBD1	TRBV7-8	TGTGCCTGCAGGGGGCAAGGGGTTTATGGCTACACCTTC	CACRGQGVYGYTF
TRBJ1-3	14	.	.	TRBV9	TGTGCCACCTCACAGGGATTATCTGGAAACACCATATATTTT	CATSQGLSGNTIYF
TRBJ1-1	15	.	TRBD1	TRBV6-1	TGTGCCAGCAGTGATTGGGGACAGCCCCCCCTAAAAGCTTTCTTT	CASSDWGQPPLKAFF
TRBJ2-2	17	.	TRBD2	TRBV9	TGTGCCAGCAGCGTCCTAGCGGGGGGGCGAGACACCGGGGAGCTGTTTTTT	CASSVLAGGRDTGELFF
TRBJ2-1	12	few	.	TRBV19	TGTGCCAGTAGCCCACGTGGGGATGAGCAGTTCTTC	CASSPRGDEQFF
TRBJ2-1	19	.	TRBD2	TRBV10-3	TGTGCCATCAGACCGGGACTAGCGGGAGGCGATAGCTCCTACAATGAGCAGTTCTTC	CAIRPGLAGGDSSYNEQFF
TRBJ1-1	16	.	.	TRBV11-1	TGTGCCAGCAGCTCCGCAGGGGCCGCTCGACGGGGTGAAGCTTTCTTT	CASSSAGAARRGEAFF
TRBJ2-5	16	.	TRBD2	TRBV7-2	TGTGCCAGCAGCTTAGCGGCTAGCGGGGGCCAAGAGACCCAGTACTTC	CASSLAASGGQETQYF
TRBJ2-1	19	.	TRBD2	TRBV2	TGTGCCAGCAGTGAACCGCAAGATCTCGGGGTAGCGGGAGGTAATGAGCAGTTCTTC	CASSEPQDLGVAGGNEQFF
TRBJ2-1	16	.	TRBD2	TRBV3-1	TGTGCCAGCAGCCAAGATCGCGGGAGCTCCTACAATGAGCAGTTCTTC	CASSQDRGSSYNEQFF
TRBJ1-1	14	.	TRBD1	TRBV12-3/TRBV12-4	TGTGCCAGCAGGAGGACAGGGGGATCGGCTGAAGCTTTCTTT	CASRRTGGSAEAFF
TRBJ2-3	15	.	TRBD2	TRBV29-1	TGCAGCGTTGAAGGCTCTAGCGGAGGCACAGATACGCAGTATTTT	CSVEGSSGGTDTQYF
TRBJ1-5	15	.	TRBD1	TRBV20-1	TGCAGTGCTACACAGGGGGCGAGAGGCAATCAGCCCCAGCATTTT	CSATQGARGNQPQHF
TRBJ2-5	16	.	.	TRBV12-3/TRBV12-4	TGTGCCAGCAGCTATCTAGCCATAGAGATACAAGAGACCCAGTACTTC	CASSYLAIEIQETQYF
TRBJ2-7	12	.	.	TRBV12-3/TRBV12-4	TGTGCCAGCAGTTTCTATGCCTACGAGCAGTACTTC	CASSFYAYEQYF
TRBJ1-4	15	.	.	TRBV19	TGTGCCAGTAGTATAGTCGGGGGGCCCCTCGAAAAACTGTTTTTT	CASSIVGGPLEKLFF
TRBJ1-1	12	.	.	TRBV7-2	TGTGCCAGCGCGACAGGAGGATTTTCAGCTTTCTTT	CASATGGFSAFF
TRBJ1-6	15	.	.	TRBV12-3/TRBV12-4	TGTGCCAGCAGTAGGGGGACCCCGGTTAATTCACCCCTCCACTTT	CASSRGTPVNSPLHF
TRBJ1-2	11	.	.	TRBV12-3/TRBV12-4	TGTGCCAGCAGTTTAGCGCTTGGCTACACCTTC	CASSLALGYTF
TRBJ2-3	16	once	TRBD2	TRBV7-8	TGTGCCAGCAGCCCCCAGACTAGCGGGTTGGGGGATACGCAGTATTTT	CASSPQTSGLGDTQYF
TRBJ2-3	15	.	.	TRBV29-1	TGCAGCGTCCTTCTGGGACTTCTGGGCACAGATACGCAGTATTTT	CSVLLGLLGTDTQYF
TRBJ2-5	12	.	.	TRBV29-1	TGCAGCGTTGAATCAGGGCAAGAGACCCAGTACTTC	CSVESGQETQYF
TRBJ2-1	14	.	TRBD2	TRBV6-6	TGTGCCAGCAAAACTAGCGGGGGTTTTCTTGAGCAGTTCTTC	CASKTSGGFLEQFF
TRBJ1-2	14	.	.	TRBV4-3	TGCGCCAGCAGCAGACGGACAGCAGACTATGGCTACACCTTC	CASSRRTADYGYTF
TRBJ1-1	13	.	.	TRBV19	TGTGCCAGTAGTATAGGCGAGGGCACTGAAGCTTTCTTT	CASSIGEGTEAFF
TRBJ2-1	16	.	TRBD2	TRBV7-8	TGTGCCAGCAGCTCGCGGGGGGAGAGCTCCTACAATGAGCAGTTCTTC	CASSSRGESSYNEQFF
TRBJ1-1	13	.	TRBD1	TRBV9	TGTGCCAGCAGACAGGGGTTGGACACTGAAGCTTTCTTT	CASRQGLDTEAFF